A selection of T cell receptor beta chains follows, all from one sample in a study of CD8 T cells in Susac syndrome. TCRdb passed the immunoSEQ multiplex PCR reads through MiXCR, listing each CDR3 protein once. The sample lists 300,000 to 350,000 distinct CDR3 sequences; roughly nine tenths were seen once. The sequencing sample was made of CD4+ T cells from PBMCs. The receptors derive from a human donor with multiple sclerosis. CDR3s include the opening cysteine and the closing phenylalanine or tryptophan.

len: 15
j_gene: TRBJ2-7
v_gene: TRBV20-1
CDR3aa: CSARGTSDPRYEQYF

len: 17
j_gene: TRBJ2-1
v_gene: TRBV5-4
CDR3aa: CASSLTSGGAAYNEQFF

len: 15
j_gene: TRBJ2-1
v_gene: TRBV6-6
CDR3aa: CASSSGTGRDNEQFF

len: 15
j_gene: TRBJ2-7
v_gene: TRBV12-5
CDR3aa: CASGLRGQPFYEQYF

len: 13
j_gene: TRBJ1-1
v_gene: TRBV5-1
CDR3aa: CASSLWAGTEAFF

len: 14
j_gene: TRBJ2-7
v_gene: TRBV5-4
CDR3aa: CASARGAGSYEQYF

len: 15
j_gene: TRBJ1-6
v_gene: TRBV19
CDR3aa: CASSDDSLNNSPLHF

len: 15
j_gene: TRBJ2-3
v_gene: TRBV7-2
CDR3aa: CASSPTGLSTDTQYF

len: 16
j_gene: TRBJ2-3
v_gene: TRBV20-1
CDR3aa: CSARDPREGRTDTQYF

len: 14
j_gene: TRBJ1-1
v_gene: TRBV20-1
CDR3aa: CSASFIETNTEAFF

len: 15
j_gene: TRBJ2-7
v_gene: TRBV18
CDR3aa: CASSPASARTYEQYF

len: 16
j_gene: TRBJ2-1
v_gene: TRBV6-1
CDR3aa: CASRSGAAGFYNEQFF

len: 19
j_gene: TRBJ2-2
v_gene: TRBV12-3/TRBV12-4
CDR3aa: CASSFLIGSDSANTGELFF

len: 16
j_gene: TRBJ1-2
v_gene: TRBV4-1
CDR3aa: CASSRLTGQGNYGYTF

len: 13
j_gene: TRBJ1-1
v_gene: TRBV29-1
CDR3aa: CSVGVWGDTEAFF

len: 13
j_gene: TRBJ2-7
v_gene: TRBV2
CDR3aa: CASRDDRAYEQYF

len: 16
j_gene: TRBJ2-7
v_gene: TRBV4-1
CDR3aa: CASSLLPGRLSYEQYF

len: 12
j_gene: TRBJ1-3
v_gene: TRBV18
CDR3aa: CASSPPGNTIYF

len: 14
j_gene: TRBJ2-1
v_gene: TRBV2
CDR3aa: CATTGGSPTNEQFF

len: 15
j_gene: TRBJ1-2
v_gene: TRBV7-9
CDR3aa: CASSLRTGGLYGYTF

len: 18
j_gene: TRBJ2-3
v_gene: TRBV5-1
CDR3aa: CASSFGTSAGGNTDTQYF

len: 14
j_gene: TRBJ1-2
v_gene: TRBV5-1
CDR3aa: CASSLDLGARGYTF

len: 14
j_gene: TRBJ2-3
v_gene: TRBV7-9
CDR3aa: CASQGRSRTDTQYF

len: 15
j_gene: TRBJ1-1
v_gene: TRBV6-5
CDR3aa: CASSAQEPGGEVAFF

len: 12
j_gene: TRBJ1-2
v_gene: TRBV30
CDR3aa: CAWSVGQYGYTF

len: 14
j_gene: TRBJ2-5
v_gene: TRBV10-3
CDR3aa: CAISEGGLQETQYF